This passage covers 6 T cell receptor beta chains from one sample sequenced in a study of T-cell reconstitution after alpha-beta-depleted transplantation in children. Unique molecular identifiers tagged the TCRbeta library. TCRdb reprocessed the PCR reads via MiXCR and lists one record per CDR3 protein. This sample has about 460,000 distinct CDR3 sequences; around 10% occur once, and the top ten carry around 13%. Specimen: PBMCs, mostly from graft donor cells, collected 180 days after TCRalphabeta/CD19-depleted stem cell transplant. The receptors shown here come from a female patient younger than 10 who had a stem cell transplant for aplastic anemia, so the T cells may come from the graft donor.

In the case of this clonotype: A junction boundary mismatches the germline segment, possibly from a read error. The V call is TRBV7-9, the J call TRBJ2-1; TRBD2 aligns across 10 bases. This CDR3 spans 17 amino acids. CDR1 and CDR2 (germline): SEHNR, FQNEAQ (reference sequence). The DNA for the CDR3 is TGTGCCACCAGCCGCCTAAGCGGGGGGGACTCCTACAATGAGCAGTTCTTC. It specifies CATSRLSGGDSYNEQFF.

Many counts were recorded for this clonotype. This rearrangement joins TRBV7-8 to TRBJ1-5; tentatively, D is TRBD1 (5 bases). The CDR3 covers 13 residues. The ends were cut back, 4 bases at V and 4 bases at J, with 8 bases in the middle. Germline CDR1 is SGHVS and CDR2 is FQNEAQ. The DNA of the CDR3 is TGTGCCAGCAGCTACAGGCTAAATCAGCCCCAGCATTTT. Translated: CASSYRLNQPQHF.

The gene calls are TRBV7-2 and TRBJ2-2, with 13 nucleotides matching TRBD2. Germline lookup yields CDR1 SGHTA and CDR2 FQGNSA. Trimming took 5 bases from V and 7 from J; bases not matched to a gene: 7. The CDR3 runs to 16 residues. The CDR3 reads CASSRGLAGVVGELFF. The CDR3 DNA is TGTGCCAGCAGCCGCGGACTAGCGGGAGTCGTCGGGGAGCTGTTTTTT.

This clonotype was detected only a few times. The CDR3 loop is CASSPRGGQGTDTQYF. The CDR3 bases are TGTGCCAGCTCACCAAGAGGGGGACAGGGAACAGATACGCAGTATTTT. The rearrangement links TRBV18 to TRBJ2-3; 9 bases align to TRBD1. Germline loops: CDR1 KGHSH, CDR2 LQKENI. V lost 2 bases, J lost 3 bases, and 6 bases stayed unmatched. This CDR3 spans 16 amino acids.

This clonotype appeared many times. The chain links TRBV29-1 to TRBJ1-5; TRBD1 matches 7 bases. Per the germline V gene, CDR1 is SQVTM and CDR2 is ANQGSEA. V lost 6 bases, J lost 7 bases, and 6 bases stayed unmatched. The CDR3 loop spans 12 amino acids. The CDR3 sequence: CSVQTGSQPQHF. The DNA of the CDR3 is TGCAGCGTCCAGACAGGGAGCCAGCCCCAGCATTTT.

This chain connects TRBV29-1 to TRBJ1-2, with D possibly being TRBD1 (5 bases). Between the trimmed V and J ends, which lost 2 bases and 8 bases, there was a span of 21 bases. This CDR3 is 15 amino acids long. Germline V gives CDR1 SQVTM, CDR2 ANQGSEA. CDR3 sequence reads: CSVEFADSQDGGYTF. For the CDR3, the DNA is TGCAGCGTTGAATTTGCCGACAGTCAGGACGGGGGCTACACCTTC.